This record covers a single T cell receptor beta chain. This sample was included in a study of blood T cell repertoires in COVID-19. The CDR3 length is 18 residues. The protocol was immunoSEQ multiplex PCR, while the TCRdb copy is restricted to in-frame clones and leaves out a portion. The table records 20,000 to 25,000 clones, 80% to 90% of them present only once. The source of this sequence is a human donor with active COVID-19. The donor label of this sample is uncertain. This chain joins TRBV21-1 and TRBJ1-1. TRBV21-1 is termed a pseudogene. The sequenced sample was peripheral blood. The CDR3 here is CASSKELRVGRMNTEAFF. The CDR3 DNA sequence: TGTGCCAGCAGCAAAGAGTTGCGGGTGGGCCGGATGAACACTGAAGCTTTCTTT.